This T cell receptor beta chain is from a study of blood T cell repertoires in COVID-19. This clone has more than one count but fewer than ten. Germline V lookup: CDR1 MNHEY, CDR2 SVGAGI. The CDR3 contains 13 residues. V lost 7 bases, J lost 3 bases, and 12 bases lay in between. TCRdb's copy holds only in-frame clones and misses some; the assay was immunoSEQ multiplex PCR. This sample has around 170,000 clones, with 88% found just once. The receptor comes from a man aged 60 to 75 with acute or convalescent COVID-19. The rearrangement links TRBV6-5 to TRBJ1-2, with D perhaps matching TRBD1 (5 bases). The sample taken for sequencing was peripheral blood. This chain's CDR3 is CASTTGGDYGYTF. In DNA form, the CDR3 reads TGTGCCAGCACCACCGGGGGGGACTATGGCTACACCTTC.